One and the same sample provided the 25 T cell receptor beta chains below, sequenced in a study of technical replicates of blood from four donors. TCRdb's table, derived via immunoSEQ multiplex PCR, lists solely in-frame clones and lacks some. The sample carries tens of thousands of clones, 92% recorded once. Sequenced sample: PBMCs. These receptors were taken from a human donor in good health. Some clones in this sample may be carry-over from other donors' samples.

The chain uses TRBV7-7 and TRBJ2-7; 9 bases line up with TRBD1. After removal of 5 bases from V and 5 bases from J, the junction contained 4 bases not matched to a gene. Germline CDR1 and CDR2: SSHAT and FNYEAQ (reference sequence). The CDR3 loop spans 13 amino acids. DNA of the CDR3: TGTGCCAGCAGCCGGGACAGGGTTAACGAGCAGTACTTC. Translation: CASSRDRVNEQYF.

V and J are TRBV6-1 and TRBJ1-4; TRBD1 agrees at 7 bases. The ends lost 9 bases at V and 5 bases at J; junction bases unmatched: 6. Germline lookup yields CDR1 MNHNS and CDR2 SASEGT. This CDR3 comprises 13 residues. CDR3 nucleotide sequence: TGTGCCAGTAAGGACAGGAACAATGAAAAACTGTTTTTT. Translating gives CASKDRNNEKLFF.

The rearrangement links TRBV20-1 to TRBJ2-5; D not certain. CDR1 is DFQATT and CDR2 is SNEGSKA in the germline V gene (reference sequence). The V and J ends lost 2 bases and 4 bases respectively, with 5 bases between them. The CDR3 loop spans 11 amino acids. DNA of the CDR3: TGCAGTGCTAGACCGGTAGAGACCCAGTACTTC. It translates to CSARPVETQYF.

This clone is a singleton in its sample. The CDR3 DNA follows: TGTGCCAGCAGCTTTTCAGGGGGCATTCGTAGCAATCAGCCCCAGCATTTT. It specifies CASSFSGGIRSNQPQHF. The rearrangement links TRBV7-9 to TRBJ1-5; 8 nucleotides match TRBD1. After removal of 3 bases from V and 0 bases from J, the junction contained 7 bases not matched to a gene. Germline V gives CDR1 SEHNR, CDR2 FQNEAQ (reference sequence). This CDR3 has 17 residues.

The chain has TRBV7-6 and TRBJ2-1; 12 bases fit TRBD2. CDR1 SGHVS and CDR2 FNYEAQ come from the germline V gene. CDR3 length equals 16 residues. Trimming cost V 5 bases and J 5 bases; bases outside gene matches: 7. The CDR3 nucleotides are TGTGCCAGCAGCCTCCTGCTAGCGGGGGGGGACAATGAGCAGTTCTTC. Translated: CASSLLLAGGDNEQFF.

The chain couples TRBV20-1 to TRBJ1-2, with D hard to call. CDR1 and CDR2 from the germline V gene are DFQATT and SNEGSKA (reference sequence). This CDR3 spans 11 amino acids. With 6 bases removed from V and 12 bases from J, the gap between germline ends came to 17 bases. The CDR3: CSAQPAYADTF. CDR3 bases: TGCAGTGCCCAACCGGCTTATGCGGACACCTTC.

This clone has more than one count but fewer than ten. V gene TRBV7-9 combines with J gene TRBJ1-5; 8 nucleotides agree with TRBD1. This CDR3 has 16 residues. After removal of 4 bases from V and 0 bases from J, the junction contained 5 bases not matched to a gene. Germline CDR1 and CDR2: SEHNR and FQNEAQ (reference sequence). The CDR3 sequence is CASSSGGPDSNQPQHF. The CDR3 DNA follows: TGTGCCAGCAGCTCAGGGGGCCCGGATAGCAATCAGCCCCAGCATTTT.

V is TRBV19 and J is TRBJ2-4; 7 positions agree with TRBD1. The CDR3 spans 16 residues. In germline, CDR1 is LNHDA, CDR2 SQIVND (reference sequence). V was clipped by 9 bases and J by 0 bases; unmatched bases: 11. Here the CDR3 DNA reads TGTGCCAGCCGGGACAGAAATTTCCTAGCCAAAAACATTCAGTACTTC. Residues: CASRDRNFLAKNIQYF. Based on the CDR3 plus reference TRBV19 and TRBJ2-4, the full variable domain is DGGITQSPKYLFRKEGQNVTLSCEQNLNHDAMYWYRQDPGQGLRLIYYSQIVNDFQKGDIAEGYSVSREKKESFPLTVTSAQKNPTAFYLCASRDRNFLAKNIQYFGAGTRLSVL.

The rearrangement joins TRBV7-2 to TRBJ1-1; 8 bases map to TRBD1. Trimming cost V 3 bases and J 0 bases; bases outside gene matches: 3. Germline CDR1 SGHTA, CDR2 FQGNSA. The CDR3 has 15 amino acids. The CDR3 DNA reads as TGTGCCAGCAGCTTGAGACAGGGGTTGAACACTGAAGCTTTCTTT. Translated, it gives CASSLRQGLNTEAFF.

CDR3 DNA: TGCGCCAGCAGCCCTGGCGGGGGCTCCTACAATGAGCAGTTCTTC. It encodes CASSPGGGSYNEQFF. The chain is built from TRBV5-1 and TRBJ2-1, with 7 bases that match TRBD2. CDR3 length: 15 amino acids. Losses at the gene ends were 4 bases for V and 0 bases for J; bases not matched to a gene: 4. Germline V lookup: CDR1 SGHRS, CDR2 YFSETQ.

The chain has TRBV7-6 and TRBJ2-1; TRBD2 might be the D (5 bases). V was trimmed by 5 bases and J by 6 bases, leaving 11 bases between them. This CDR3 comprises 13 residues. Looked up from germline, CDR1 is SGHVS and CDR2 is FNYEAQ. The CDR3 reads CASSQSGTNEQFF. In DNA, the CDR3 is TGTGCCAGCAGCCAAAGCGGAACCAATGAGCAGTTCTTC.

The chain carries TRBV7-6 and TRBJ2-7, with 10 bases that match TRBD2. Germline CDR1 and CDR2: SGHVS and FNYEAQ. This CDR3 spans 16 amino acids. Trimming cost V 1 base and J 1 base; bases outside gene matches: 4. CDR3 in DNA: TGTGCCAGCAGCTTAGGACTAGCGGGTCTTTCCTACGAGCAGTACTTC. Amino acid sequence: CASSLGLAGLSYEQYF.

The chain couples TRBV10-3 to TRBJ2-1; 14 bases agree with TRBD2. The V gene end was trimmed by 6 bases and the J gene end by 1 base; junction bases not matched to a gene: 5. Germline V lookup: CDR1 ENHRY, CDR2 SYGVKD. CDR3 length equals 17 residues. CDR3: CAISGLAGGNSYNEQFF. CDR3 DNA sequence: TGTGCCATCAGCGGACTAGCGGGAGGTAATTCCTACAATGAGCAGTTCTTC.

J is TRBJ1-4 and V is TRBV18, with D perhaps TRBD1 (6 bases). Trimming removed 3 bases from V and 7 bases from J, with 12 bases in between. Germline V gives CDR1 KGHSH, CDR2 LQKENI. This CDR3 has 14 amino acids. For the CDR3, the DNA is TGTGCCAGCTCACCGGCCAGGGGTGGTGAAAAACTGTTTTTT. It translates to CASSPARGGEKLFF. The full variable domain, its missing parts supplied by reference TRBV18 and TRBJ1-4, is NAGVMQNPRHLVRRRGQEARLRCSPMKGHSHVYWYRQLPEEGLKFMVYLQKENIIDESGMPKERFSAEFPKEGPSILRIQQVVRGDSAAYFCASSPARGGEKLFFGSGTQLSVL.

The J gene is TRBJ2-1, the V gene TRBV7-2; 9 nucleotides match TRBD2. The CDR3 has 16 amino acids. The trim removed 4 bases at V and 2 bases at J, leaving 6 bases unmatched. CDR1 and CDR2 (germline): SGHTA, FQGNSA. This CDR3 reads CASSSRWTSAYNEQFF. CDR3 sequence (DNA): TGTGCCAGCAGCTCCCGGTGGACTAGCGCCTACAATGAGCAGTTCTTC.

V is TRBV5-1 and J is TRBJ2-5, with 9 bases aligning to TRBD1. Germline V gene sequence: CDR1 SGHRS, CDR2 YFSETQ. The CDR3 spans 13 residues. Unmatched junction bases numbered 3, after V lost 6 bases and J lost 3 bases. The CDR3 DNA reads as TGCGCCAGCACAAGGACAGGGGAAGAGACCCAGTACTTC. Translated: CASTRTGEETQYF.

This chain connects TRBV7-2 to TRBJ2-7; 10 positions match TRBD1. CDR1 and CDR2 from the germline V gene are SGHTA and FQGNSA. J gave up 4 bases and V 11 bases, and 5 bases lay outside the gene matches. There are 12 residues in the CDR3. The CDR3 reads CAAGTGVYEQYF. The CDR3 DNA sequence: TGTGCCGCCGGGACAGGGGTTTACGAGCAGTACTTC.

The V call is TRBV4-1, the J call TRBJ2-3, with D maybe TRBD2 (6 bases). CDR1 MGHRA and CDR2 YSYEKL come from the germline V gene. The V end lost 0 bases, the J end lost 2 bases, and 9 bases lay between the germline ends. This CDR3 is built from 15 residues. The CDR3 region has the DNA TGCGCCAGCAGCCAAGAGGGGAGGTTCACAGATACGCAGTATTTT. Residues: CASSQEGRFTDTQYF.

Only one count was recorded for this clone. CDR3 residues: CASSLVRGSNYEQYF. The CDR3 DNA sequence: TGTGCCAGCAGCTTAGTACGGGGGTCCAACTACGAGCAGTACTTC. V and J are TRBV5-8 and TRBJ2-7; D may be TRBD2 (6 bases). Trimming shortened V by 2 bases and J by 3 bases, and 15 bases separated the two germline ends. There are 15 residues in the CDR3. CDR1 is SGHTS and CDR2 is YDEGEE in the germline V gene. Variable domain in full (rest from reference TRBV5-8 and TRBJ2-7): EAGVTQSPTHLIKTRGQQATLRCSPISGHTSVYWYQQALGLGLQFLLWYDEGEERNRGNFPPRFSGRQFPNYSSELNVNALELEDSALYLCASSLVRGSNYEQYFGPGTRLTVT.

This chain joins TRBV10-3 and TRBJ2-3; 8 nucleotides align to TRBD2. Germline CDR1 and CDR2: ENHRY and SYGVKD. V trimming: 10 bases; J trimming: 0 bases; junction bases outside the gene matches: 12. The CDR3 runs to 16 residues. The DNA for the CDR3 is TGTGCCACCACTGGGAGGGGACTAGGGAGCACAGATACGCAGTATTTT. Translation gives CATTGRGLGSTDTQYF.

The chain links TRBV2 to TRBJ1-5; a possible D gene is TRBD1 (5 bases). The germline V and J ends were trimmed by 0 bases and 7 bases, with 10 bases remaining between them. The CDR3 consists of 14 residues. Germline V CDR1 and CDR2: SNHLY, FYNNEI. CDR3 sequence (DNA): TGTGCCAGCAGTGAAGCGCTTTGGGGCCAGCCCCAGCATTTT. Its protein product is CASSEALWGQPQHF.

Remarks on this clone: At one of its ends the junction is not consistent with the germline gene, which may arise from a read error. The rearrangement joins TRBV5-1 to TRBJ2-1, with 13 bases matching TRBD2. The CDR3 spans 19 residues. Germline V gives CDR1 SGHRS, CDR2 YFSETQ. CDR3 loop: CASSFSTSGGLPPRNQQFF. The CDR3 DNA sequence: TGCGCCAGCAGCTTCTCGACTAGCGGGGGGCTCCCCCCTCGCAATCAGCAGTTCTTC.

This sequence joins TRBV11-1 and TRBJ2-1; maybe TRBD2 (6 bases). The CDR3 has 15 residues. The germline CDR1 and CDR2 sequences are SGHAT and FQDESV (reference sequence). Trimming removed 5 bases from V and 10 bases from J, with 21 bases in between. The CDR3 sequence is CASSPRDSGGREQFF. The CDR3 region has the DNA TGTGCCAGCAGCCCCCGGGACTCGGGTGGGAGGGAGCAGTTCTTC.

The gene calls are TRBV27 and TRBJ2-2, with D uncertain. The ends were cut back, 3 bases at V and 0 bases at J, with 5 bases in the middle. CDR3 size: 14 residues. Germline CDR1 reads MNHEY; CDR2 reads SMNVEV (reference sequence). The CDR3 protein is CASSFAANTGELFF. The CDR3 DNA follows: TGTGCCAGCAGTTTCGCAGCGAACACCGGGGAGCTGTTTTTT.

The V gene is TRBV13, the J gene TRBJ2-7, with 7 bases that match TRBD2. Germline V gene data show CDR1 as PRHDT and CDR2 as FYEKMQ (reference sequence). This CDR3 spans 13 amino acids. Trimming at V came to 0 bases and at J to 7 bases, leaving 3 bases not matched to a gene. CDR3: CASSLGTSNEQYF. The CDR3 region has the DNA TGTGCCAGCAGCTTAGGGACTAGCAATGAGCAGTACTTC.